The sequence of this T cell receptor (beta chain) was determined in a study of OX40 agonist ivuxolimab in advanced cancers. About the study as a whole: The costimulatory receptor OX40 (CD134) was targeted by ivuxolimab, a fully human IgG2 agonistic monoclonal antibody. The paper describes the monotherapy dose-escalation part (N of about 52 patients) of the phase I trial of ivuxolimab. Intravenous ivuxolimab was administered to patients every 2 weeks at six dose levels: 0.01, 0.1, 0.3, 1.5, 3 and 10 mg/kg. Patients were allowed to have had prior anti-PD-1, anti-PD-L1 or anti-CTLA-4 therapy, and 30% to 40% of the dose-escalation patients had been treated with checkpoint inhibitors. A male proportion of around 83% and a mean age of about 60 years, ranging from about 23 to 90, were recorded for the dose-escalation cohort. Partial responses occurred in three dose-escalation patients, of whom one had hepatocellular carcinoma and two had cutaneous melanoma. The point of sequencing TCRbeta in the periphery was to test whether ivuxolimab changed TCR sequence diversity and drove clonal T-cell expansion. Among the 50 to 55 dose-escalation patients, approximately 20 had hepatocellular carcinoma, around 15 melanoma, 9 renal cell carcinoma and 9 head and neck cancer.

About this clone itself: Its antigen is still unknown. Qualities for individual bases were not recorded, and no much larger clone is one base off.

Patients with a history of autoimmune disease or receiving systemic immunosuppression were excluded from the trial. Peripheral blood for TCR sequencing was collected from all dose cohorts at baseline, on cycle 4 day 1, and on cycle 7 day 1. The samples were taken from a phase I, first-in-human, multicenter, open-label dose-escalation trial of ivuxolimab. Adults with locally advanced or metastatic melanoma, renal cell, hepatocellular, or head and neck squamous cell carcinoma were enrolled in the trial. Before TCR sequencing, CD4+ and CD8+ T cells were separately sorted from peripheral blood. From its cysteine to its phenylalanine, the CDR3 spans 13 amino acids. CDR3 DNA only is kept here, 39 bases in frame from base 1. From a lookup of the germline V gene (reference sequence), CDR1 and CDR2 are SGHNT and YYREEE. V loses 10 bases at its end and J loses 5 bases; junction bases beyond the gene matches: 10.

Study-wide findings and limitations: Partial responders in the 0.1-3.0 mg/kg groups had among the lowest normalized peripheral clonal expansion, especially among CD8+ T cells. At doses of 0.1 to 3.0 mg/kg, clonal expansion of both CD4+ and CD8+ T cells in blood was seen between baseline and week 6. Which antigens the clonally expanded peripheral T cells were specific for was not determined. Low levels of normalized T-cell clonal expansion were also shown by some nonresponding patients. After ivuxolimab, expanded clones were on average more numerous among CD8+ T cells than among CD4+ T cells.

Genomic DNA was isolated from the sorted cells so that the TCRbeta CDR3 region could be sequenced. The immunoSEQ Assay was used for sequencing of TCRbeta CDR3 regions. As stored in TCRdb, this immuneACCESS dataset retains in-frame rearrangements with V and J assigned. A fraction of the clones does not appear; measured against another copy, unresolved V genes explain less than half of the discrepancy, and the remainder lacks a known reason. Here the sample has under 85,000 clones; approximately 81% occur a single time. The top ten clonotypes cover about 0.83% of the sample. The TCR comes from an adult with an advanced solid tumor such as melanoma, head and neck, liver or kidney cancer. Sequencing used CD4+ or CD8+ T cells sorted from blood, obtained in a trial of the OX40 agonist ivuxolimab. The receptor chain draws on TRBV5-4 and TRBJ1-2; 8 nucleotides in the junction match TRBD1. The encoded CDR3 is CAAGGQGAYGYTF. The base sequence is TGTGCCGCGGGGGGGCAGGGGGCATATGGCTACACCTTC.